The 16 T cell receptor beta chains below come from one sample, sequenced in a study of blood T cell repertoires in COVID-19. Sequencing was performed with immunoSEQ multiplex PCR; in TCRdb, only in-frame clones are kept and a portion is missing. The profile shows over 110,000 clones, 81% of them singletons. Sequencing was done on a sample of peripheral blood. The receptors come from a human donor in a cohort sampled during active COVID-19.

The rearrangement links TRBV9 to TRBJ2-7; 9 bases fit TRBD1. This CDR3 comprises 14 residues. Germline CDR1 and CDR2: SGDLS and YYNGEE. The junction had 4 bases not matched to a gene; V was cut back by 0 bases and J by 6 bases. The DNA of the CDR3 is TGTGCCAGCAGCGTAGAGTACAGGGGGCGCGAGCAGTACTTC. Its translation: CASSVEYRGREQYF. Combining the CDR3 with reference TRBV9 and TRBJ2-7 gives the whole variable domain DSGVTQTPKHLITATGQRVTLRCSPRSGDLSVYWYQQSLDQGLQFLIQYYNGEERAKGNILERFSAQQFPDLHSELNLSSLELGDSALYFCASSVEYRGREQYFGPGTRLTVT.

The CDR3 DNA is TGTGCCAGCAGCCCCAGGGGCGGGAGCGGAAACAATGAGCAGTTCTTC. Its protein is CASSPRGGSGNNEQFF. The chain carries TRBV7-6 and TRBJ2-1, with D perhaps matching TRBD2 (7 bases). The germline V gene encodes CDR1 SGHVS and CDR2 FNYEAQ. CDR3 length: 16 residues. The V end was cut by 5 bases, the J end by 5 bases, with 19 bases between.

The chain links TRBV6-2 or TRBV6-3 to TRBJ2-1; 12 nucleotides match TRBD2. Trimming at V came to 6 bases and at J to 8 bases, leaving 14 bases not matched to a gene. Per the germline V gene, CDR1 is MNHEY and CDR2 is SVGEGT. This CDR3 is built from 17 residues. The CDR3 DNA reads TGTGCCAGCAGCCGAGGCCGACGACTAGCGGGAGAAGATGAGCAGTTCTTC. It is translated as CASSRGRRLAGEDEQFF.

CDR3 sequence: CASTLNPRGTGTDTQYF. Here the CDR3 DNA reads TGCGCCAGCACACTGAACCCCCGCGGGACAGGGACAGATACGCAGTATTTT. The chain recombines TRBV4-3 with TRBJ2-3, with 9 positions matching TRBD1. Germline V gene lookup returns CDR1 LGHNA and CDR2 YSLEER. This CDR3 is 17 amino acids long. Unmatched junction bases numbered 14, after V lost 7 bases and J lost 3 bases.

The gene calls are TRBV4-1 and TRBJ2-3; D gene unclear. The CDR3 is 19 residues long. Germline V CDR1 and CDR2: MGHRA, YSYEKL. The V end was cut by 0 bases, the J end by 0 bases, with 19 bases between. The CDR3 nucleotides are TGCGCCAGCAGCCAAGATCCCCCAGATGTGGCGACTAGCACAGATACGCAGTATTTT. Translation: CASSQDPPDVATSTDTQYF.

In this sample, this clone turned up a few times. The V call is TRBV6-2 or TRBV6-3, the J call TRBJ1-5; 8 nucleotides agree with TRBD1. CDR1 and CDR2 from the germline V gene are MNHEY and SVGEGT. This CDR3 comprises 18 residues. With V trimmed by 6 bases and J by 4 bases, 17 bases remained unmatched. The CDR3 bases are TGTGCCAGCAGCTCACCTCGATCAATCAACAGGGGGAATCAGCCCCAGCATTTT. Amino acids: CASSSPRSINRGNQPQHF.

CDR3 coding DNA: TGTGCCAGCAGCTTTCCTAGCGGGAGGTCCGGGCAGCAGTACTTC. Translated, it gives CASSFPSGRSGQQYF. V usage is TRBV7-2 and J usage is TRBJ2-7; 11 positions match TRBD2. Germline loops: CDR1 SGHTA, CDR2 FQGNSA. V trimming: 3 bases; J trimming: 8 bases; junction bases outside the gene matches: 9. The length of the CDR3 is 15 residues. Full variable domain (missing parts from reference TRBV7-2 and TRBJ2-7): GAGVSQSPSNKVTEKGKDVELRCDPISGHTALYWYRQSLGQGLEFLIYFQGNSAPDKSGLPSDRFSAERTGGSVSTLTIQRTQQEDSAVYLCASSFPSGRSGQQYFGPGTRLTVT.

This clone was seen only a few times. The chain carries TRBV2 and TRBJ2-7; weak D call: TRBD1 (6 bases). The ends were cut back, 4 bases at V and 0 bases at J, with 13 bases in the middle. Germline CDR1 reads SNHLY; CDR2 reads FYNNEI. The CDR3 extends over 15 amino acids. The CDR3 region has the DNA TGTGCCAGCAGTGTTTTGACAGGTAGCTCCTACGAGCAGTACTTC. It codes for CASSVLTGSSYEQYF.

The rearrangement uses TRBV6-2 or TRBV6-3 and TRBJ1-5; perhaps TRBD1 as D (6 bases). The CDR3 covers 17 residues. Trimming left V 5 bases short and J 2 bases short, with 19 bases between. Germline values: CDR1 MNHEY, CDR2 SVGEGT. For the CDR3, the DNA is TGTGCCAGCAGTACCCGAATGGGGGGGCCGGGCAATCAGCCCCAGCATTTT. Translation gives CASSTRMGGPGNQPQHF.

CDR3 loop: CASSSLGGLSYEQYF. In nucleotides, the CDR3 is TGTGCCAGCAGTTCCCTTGGGGGACTTTCCTACGAGCAGTACTTC. The rearrangement links TRBV6-5 to TRBJ2-7, with D maybe TRBD2 (6 bases). CDR3 length: 15 residues. CDR1 and CDR2 from the germline V gene are MNHEY and SVGAGI. Trimming left V 4 bases short and J 1 base short, with 14 bases between.

The CDR3: CASATGRYNSPLHF. CDR3 coding DNA: TGTGCCAGCGCCACAGGGCGCTATAATTCACCCCTCCACTTT. The chain carries TRBV3-1 (or the pseudogene TRBV3-2) and TRBJ1-6; perhaps TRBD1 as D (6 bases). This CDR3 comprises 14 residues. In germline, CDR1 is LGHDT, CDR2 YNNKEL (reference sequence). V lost 8 bases to trimming and J lost 3 bases, with 11 bases between them.

The chain uses TRBV19 and TRBJ1-4; tentatively, D is TRBD1 (6 bases). Between the trimmed V and J ends, which lost 8 bases and 0 bases, there was a span of 10 bases. Germline V gene data show CDR1 as LNHDA and CDR2 as SQIVND (reference sequence). This CDR3 contains 14 residues. In DNA form, the CDR3 reads TGTGCCAGTTTGGGACACTCAACTAATGAAAAACTGTTTTTT. As protein: CASLGHSTNEKLFF.

The V call is TRBV19, the J call TRBJ2-7; D is possibly TRBD1 (6 bases). This CDR3 contains 15 residues. V shed 4 bases and J shed 2 bases, with 15 bases lying between them. Per germline, CDR1 LNHDA and CDR2 SQIVND (reference sequence). The CDR3, as DNA: TGTGCCAGTAGTAGCTCCAGGACAGAAACCTACGAGCAGTACTTC. Residues: CASSSSRTETYEQYF. The complete variable domain, with remaining parts taken from reference TRBV19 and TRBJ2-7, reads DGGITQSPKYLFRKEGQNVTLSCEQNLNHDAMYWYRQDPGQGLRLIYYSQIVNDFQKGDIAEGYSVSREKKESFPLTVTSAQKNPTAFYLCASSSSRTETYEQYFGPGTRLTVT.

This clone turned up a few times. The CDR3 protein is CASSWPGQGQEQYF. The CDR3 DNA is TGTGCCAGCAGCTGGCCGGGACAGGGGCAAGAGCAGTACTTC. The J gene is TRBJ2-7, the V gene TRBV7-8; the match to TRBD1 covers 10 bases. CDR3 length: 14 residues. V trimming: 4 bases; J trimming: 7 bases; junction bases outside the gene matches: 7. Germline V lookup: CDR1 SGHVS, CDR2 FQNEAQ.

The chain joins TRBV28 to TRBJ1-3, with 8 nucleotides matching TRBD1. The CDR3 length is 16 residues. The V and J ends lost 7 bases and 0 bases, in that order; junction bases with no gene match: 8. From germline, CDR1 is MDHEN and CDR2 SYDVKM. The CDR3 region has the DNA TGTGCCAGCATCCCGGGACAGGAGATCTCTGGAAACACCATATATTTT. This encodes CASIPGQEISGNTIYF.

V gene TRBV5-4 combines with J gene TRBJ2-3; D perhaps matches TRBD2 (5 bases). V dropped 4 bases and J dropped 5 bases, with 17 bases sitting between them. The CDR3 consists of 15 residues. Germline values: CDR1 SGHNT, CDR2 YYREEE (reference sequence). CDR3 sequence: CASSHTRGREDTQYF. CDR3 sequence (DNA): TGTGCCAGCAGCCACACCAGAGGGAGAGAAGATACGCAGTATTTT.